Listed here are 27 T cell receptor beta chains from one sample, sequenced in a study of cytomegalovirus exposure and HLA in healthy donors. Researchers ran the PCR with 60 Vbeta and 13 Jbeta primers. Some clones are missing from TCRdb's copy, which holds only in-frame ones; the method was immunoSEQ multiplex PCR. The data contain about 89,000 clones, under 85% of them singletons. Sequenced sample: PBMCs. The receptors originated from a male donor in good health and CMV-seronegative.

The chain combines TRBV18 with TRBJ1-1; D uncertain. V lost 1 base, J lost 1 base, and 7 bases lay in between. The length of the CDR3 is 14 residues. Germline V gene sequence: CDR1 KGHSH, CDR2 LQKENI. This CDR3 is CASSPLAGNTEAFF. DNA of the CDR3: TGTGCCAGCTCACCACTCGCAGGGAACACTGAAGCTTTCTTT.

The chain has TRBV25-1 and TRBJ1-5; unclear D gene. The germline V and J ends were trimmed by 6 bases and 0 bases, with 12 bases remaining between them. CDR1 and CDR2 from the germline V gene are MGHDK and SYGVNS. The CDR3 consists of 15 residues. The chain's CDR3 is CASRPGSNSNQPQHF. CDR3 DNA sequence: TGTGCCAGCAGGCCAGGATCAAATAGCAATCAGCCCCAGCATTTT.

This CDR3 is CASSLASGDNEQFF. CDR3 nucleotides: TGCGCCAGCAGCTTGGCCTCCGGAGACAATGAGCAGTTCTTC. The chain joins TRBV5-1 to TRBJ2-1; D gene ambiguous. The V gene lost 0 bases and the J gene lost 5 bases, with 9 bases spanning the gap. This CDR3 contains 14 residues. Germline V gene lookup returns CDR1 SGHRS and CDR2 YFSETQ.

In its sample, this clone was seen a few times. The rearrangement joins TRBV28 to TRBJ1-5, with 8 nucleotides matching TRBD1. V gave up 5 bases and J gave up 6 bases; unmatched junction bases: 9. Germline CDR1 and CDR2: MDHEN and SYDVKM. This CDR3 comprises 15 residues. The CDR3 is CASSPGQGIGQPQHF. CDR3 coding DNA: TGTGCCAGCAGTCCCGGACAGGGAATAGGTCAGCCCCAGCATTTT. The full variable domain, completed using reference TRBV28 and TRBJ1-5, is DVKVTQSSRYLVKRTGEKVFLECVQDMDHENMFWYRQDPGLGLRLIYFSYDVKMKEKGDIPEGYSVSREKKERFSLILESASTNQTSMYLCASSPGQGIGQPQHFGDGTRLSIL.

The rearrangement links TRBV29-1 to TRBJ1-1; weak D call: TRBD1 (5 bases). CDR3 length: 13 amino acids. Trimming took 3 bases from V and 0 from J, leaving 8 bases between them. Germline CDR1 SQVTM, CDR2 ANQGSEA. CDR3 nucleotide sequence: TGCAGCGTTGACTCAGGGATGAACACTGAAGCTTTCTTT. It is translated as CSVDSGMNTEAFF.

The CDR3 region has the DNA TGTGCCAGCAGCCCATTAGCGGGAGCAGATACGCAGTATTTT. Protein: CASSPLAGADTQYF. This rearrangement joins TRBV7-8 to TRBJ2-3; 9 nucleotides align to TRBD2. Per germline, CDR1 SGHVS and CDR2 FQNEAQ. There are 14 residues in the CDR3. The ends lost 5 bases at V and 4 bases at J; junction bases unmatched: 4.

The chain uses TRBV19 and TRBJ1-2; TRBD1 might be the D (6 bases). The CDR3 is made up of 13 amino acids. CDR1 is LNHDA, CDR2 SQIVND, per germline (reference sequence). The V end was cut by 6 bases, the J end by 4 bases, with 12 bases between. The CDR3 here is CASSAGQTYGYTF. The CDR3 DNA is TGTGCCAGTAGCGCCGGACAGACCTATGGCTACACCTTC.

The rearrangement links TRBV28 to TRBJ1-1; no definite D call. The CDR3 totals 14 residues. Germline values: CDR1 MDHEN, CDR2 SYDVKM. Deletions cut 6 bases from V and 1 base from J, with 12 bases between. The CDR3 reads CASRPRERNTEAFF. CDR3 nucleotide sequence: TGTGCCAGCAGGCCCCGGGAACGGAACACTGAAGCTTTCTTT.

With regard to this clone: The germline gene is not matched at one end of the junction; a read error may be the cause. The CDR3 loop is CASILGGAGVHEQFF. Written as DNA, the CDR3 is TGTGCCAGCATTTTAGGTGGAGCGGGAGTCCATGAGCAGTTCTTC. The chain combines TRBV28 with TRBJ2-1; TRBD2 aligns across 8 bases. The V gene's germline CDR1 is MDHEN and CDR2 SYDVKM. The CDR3 has 15 residues.

This clone was seen a few times. V usage is TRBV7-3 and J usage is TRBJ2-1; 9 bases are shared with TRBD1. Trimming took 5 bases from V and 1 from J; bases not matched to a gene: 3. Per the germline V gene, CDR1 is SGHTA and CDR2 is FQGTGA. The CDR3 sequence is 15 residues long. CDR3 nucleotides: TGTGCCAGCAGCCCGGACAGGGGATCCTACAATGAGCAGTTCTTC. Translated: CASSPDRGSYNEQFF. Supplemented by reference TRBV7-3 and TRBJ2-1, the full variable domain reads GAGVSQTPSNKVTEKGKYVELRCDPISGHTALYWYRQSLGQGPEFLIYFQGTGAADDSGLPNDRFFAVRPEGSVSTLKIQRTERGDSAVYLCASSPDRGSYNEQFFGPGTRLTVL.

This chain connects TRBV7-9 to TRBJ2-6, with 7 bases identical to TRBD1. The germline V gene encodes CDR1 SEHNR and CDR2 FQNEAQ (reference sequence). V lost 1 base and J lost 0; bases outside the gene matches: 6. This CDR3 has 18 residues. The CDR3 DNA sequence: TGTGCCAGCAGCTTAGGACAGGGCCGACCCTCTGGGGCCAACGTCCTGACTTTC. Its protein product is CASSLGQGRPSGANVLTF.

This clone was detected only once. The rearrangement links TRBV4-3 to TRBJ2-7; 9 bases are a match to TRBD2. CDR1 is LGHNA, CDR2 YSLEER, per germline. This CDR3 region has 14 residues. The ends lost 6 bases at V and 1 base at J; junction bases unmatched: 4. CDR3 in amino acids: CASSTSGPSYEQYF. DNA for the CDR3: TGCGCCAGCAGTACTAGCGGGCCTTCCTACGAGCAGTACTTC.

The V gene is TRBV19, the J gene TRBJ1-5, with 11 bases fitting TRBD1. The CDR3 has 17 amino acids. The J segment lost 4 bases and the V segment lost 4 bases, leaving 9 bases of the junction unmatched. Germline V gene sequence: CDR1 LNHDA, CDR2 SQIVND (reference sequence). The CDR3 here is CASSTDRGHEGNQPQHF. The CDR3 bases are TGTGCCAGTAGTACGGACAGGGGGCATGAAGGAAATCAGCCCCAGCATTTT.

This chain joins TRBV29-1 and TRBJ1-5, with D possibly TRBD1 on 6 matching bases. CDR3 length: 12 amino acids. Trimming shortened V by 7 bases and J by 4 bases, and 11 bases separated the two germline ends. Germline loops: CDR1 SQVTM, CDR2 ANQGSEA. The CDR3 DNA sequence: TGCAGCGCTGGACAGATGAATCAGCCCCAGCATTTT. Amino acids: CSAGQMNQPQHF.

In the case of this clone: Mismatch with germline at one junction end may stem from a read error. The chain couples TRBV7-9 to TRBJ2-3; maybe TRBD2 (6 bases). This CDR3 is built from 16 residues. Germline V gene sequence: CDR1 SEHNR, CDR2 FQNEAQ (reference sequence). CDR3 DNA sequence: TGTTCCAGCAGCCTCCGGGACTCCAGCCCCACAGATACGCAGTATTTT. It yields the protein CSSSLRDSSPTDTQYF. Looking up the rest from reference TRBV7-9 and TRBJ2-3 gives the full variable domain: DTGVSQNPRHKITKRGQNVTFRCDPISEHNRLYWYRQTLGQGPEFLTYFQNEAQLEKSRLLSDRFSAERPKGSFSTLEIQRTEQGDSAMYLCSSSLRDSSPTDTQYFGPGTRLTVL.

The chain joins TRBV4-1 to TRBJ1-5; D perhaps matches TRBD1 (6 bases). This CDR3 comprises 14 residues. Germline-derived CDR1 and CDR2 are MGHRA and YSYEKL. V was trimmed by 5 bases and J by 6 bases, leaving 14 bases between them. CDR3 DNA: TGCGCCAGCAGCGAACGACAGGAAGGTCAGCCCCAGCATTTT. Its translation is CASSERQEGQPQHF.

This clone was counted a few times. This chain joins TRBV28 and TRBJ2-7, with TRBD2 matching 13 bases. V lost 5 bases and J lost 5; bases outside the gene matches: 6. CDR3 length: 15 amino acids. CDR1 is MDHEN and CDR2 is SYDVKM in the germline V gene. The chain's CDR3 is CASSTTSGRDHEQYF. Written as DNA, the CDR3 is TGTGCCAGCAGTACCACTAGCGGGAGGGACCACGAGCAGTACTTC.

V gene TRBV7-3 combines with J gene TRBJ2-2; TRBD1 matches 7 bases. This CDR3 comprises 13 residues. Germline CDR1 reads SGHTA; CDR2 reads FQGTGA. V shed 4 bases and J 5 bases; nucleotides not matched to a gene: 1. CDR3 sequence: CASSSTGTGELFF. The CDR3 nucleotides read TGTGCCAGCAGCTCGACAGGGACCGGGGAGCTGTTTTTT.

CDR3: CASSGPSETEAFF. CDR3 bases: TGTGCCAGCAGCGGACCCTCGGAGACTGAAGCTTTCTTT. J is TRBJ1-1 and V is TRBV9; D call uncertain. V lost 3 bases and J 5 bases, leaving 11 bases between the germline ends. Germline V gene lookup returns CDR1 SGDLS and CDR2 YYNGEE. The CDR3 is 13 amino acids. Complete variable domain (other parts from reference TRBV9 and TRBJ1-1): DSGVTQTPKHLITATGQRVTLRCSPRSGDLSVYWYQQSLDQGLQFLIQYYNGEERAKGNILERFSAQQFPDLHSELNLSSLELGDSALYFCASSGPSETEAFFGQGTRLTVV.

The chain couples TRBV18 to TRBJ1-2, with TRBD1 identical over 8 bases. Germline V gene lookup returns CDR1 KGHSH and CDR2 LQKENI. The ends lost 3 bases at V and 5 bases at J; junction bases unmatched: 5. This CDR3 comprises 14 residues. In DNA form, the CDR3 reads TGTGCCAGCTCACCCGGGACAGGCTTATATGGCTACACCTTC. It yields the protein CASSPGTGLYGYTF. The variable domain in full, with the rest retrieved from reference TRBV18 and TRBJ1-2, is NAGVMQNPRHLVRRRGQEARLRCSPMKGHSHVYWYRQLPEEGLKFMVYLQKENIIDESGMPKERFSAEFPKEGPSILRIQQVVRGDSAAYFCASSPGTGLYGYTFGSGTRLTVV.

This clone was seen only once. The chain couples TRBV6-5 to TRBJ1-3; no definite D call. CDR1 is MNHEY and CDR2 is SVGAGI in the germline V gene. The CDR3 is 13 amino acids. Between the trimmed V and J ends, which lost 10 bases and 1 base, there was a span of 11 bases. The CDR3 protein is CATRRGSGNTIYF. CDR3 DNA: TGTGCCACCAGACGGGGATCTGGAAACACCATATATTTT.

The rearrangement uses TRBV5-1 and TRBJ1-1; possibly TRBD1 for D (5 bases). Trimming pared 0 bases from V and 5 bases from J, leaving 14 bases between. CDR1 is SGHRS, CDR2 YFSETQ, per germline. CDR3 length: 15 residues. The CDR3, as DNA: TGCGCCAGCAGCTTGGGTACAGGCCCCCCGACTGAAGCTTTCTTT. It yields the protein CASSLGTGPPTEAFF.

The chain uses TRBV11-2 and TRBJ1-5; unclear D gene. Germline loops: CDR1 SGHAT, CDR2 FQNNGV. Trimming stripped 1 base from V and 7 bases from J, with 8 bases between. The CDR3 has 13 amino acids. The chain's CDR3 is CASSLAPGQPQHF. For the CDR3, the DNA is TGTGCCAGCAGCTTAGCGCCGGGGCAGCCCCAGCATTTT.

V usage is TRBV6-6 and J usage is TRBJ1-1; unclear D gene. CDR3 length equals 15 residues. Trimming stripped 2 bases from V and 0 bases from J, with 10 bases between. CDR1 is MNHNY, CDR2 SVGAGI, per germline (reference sequence). CDR3 amino acids: CASSYGSPMNTEAFF. The CDR3 nucleotides are TGTGCCAGCAGTTACGGTAGTCCGATGAACACTGAAGCTTTCTTT.

This clone has only one observation. The rearrangement joins TRBV5-1 to TRBJ1-4; D possibly corresponds to TRBD1 (5 bases). Germline V CDR1 and CDR2: SGHRS, YFSETQ. The V gene lost 1 base and the J gene lost 5 bases, with 12 bases spanning the gap. The CDR3 loop spans 15 amino acids. This CDR3 reads CASSLQGTENEKLFF. Here the CDR3 DNA reads TGCGCCAGCAGCTTGCAGGGAACGGAAAATGAAAAACTGTTTTTT.

This clone has just a few counts. The V and J genes are TRBV19 and TRBJ1-1, with 7 positions matching TRBD1. The CDR3 is 15 amino acids. CDR1 is LNHDA and CDR2 is SQIVND in the germline V gene (reference sequence). V was pared by 10 bases and J by 4 bases, with 15 bases of the junction left unmatched. The CDR3 region has the DNA TGTGCCACCTCTTGGGCGACAGGGATTGGCACTGAAGCTTTCTTT. Translation: CATSWATGIGTEAFF. Combining the CDR3 with reference TRBV19 and TRBJ1-1 gives the whole variable domain DGGITQSPKYLFRKEGQNVTLSCEQNLNHDAMYWYRQDPGQGLRLIYYSQIVNDFQKGDIAEGYSVSREKKESFPLTVTSAQKNPTAFYLCATSWATGIGTEAFFGQGTRLTVV.

The chain has TRBV9 and TRBJ2-1, with unresolved D. The V and J ends lost 0 bases and 3 bases respectively, with 7 bases between them. The CDR3 runs 14 residues. Germline CDR1 is SGDLS and CDR2 is YYNGEE. CDR3 residues: CASSVDVVYNEQFF. The CDR3 DNA sequence: TGTGCCAGCAGCGTAGATGTCGTCTACAATGAGCAGTTCTTC.